This T cell receptor beta chain was profiled in a study of Ad26.COV2.S vaccination and SARS-CoV-2 variants. Study context: By the intramuscular route, Ad26.COV2.S was given once, or twice 56 days apart.

With respect to this clone: The antigen is not known.

Profiling relied on immunoSEQ multiplex PCR, and the TCRdb table lists in-frame clones only, not all of them. The repertoire includes hundreds of thousands of clones, about 90% of them detected once, and 1.5% sits in the top ten. Treatment: about 20 received Ad26.COV2.S at low or high dose, single or two shots; about 5 received placebo; per-sample allocation not given. Sampling took place 63 days after the first vaccine or placebo injection. CDR3 length: 13 residues. The germline V gene encodes CDR1 GTSNPN and CDR2 SVGIG (reference sequence). The germline V and J ends were trimmed by 1 base and 2 bases, with 7 bases remaining between them. The study, taken as a whole, reports: The placebo group had lower spike-specific TCR breadth than the vaccine recipients did.

The rearrangement uses TRBV30 and TRBJ2-3; D is unresolved. The sequence derives from a person between 18 and 65 years old who received the Ad26.COV2.S COVID-19 vaccine or a placebo. This specimen was peripheral blood, taken in a trial of Ad26.COV2.S vaccine versus placebo. In DNA form, the CDR3 reads TGTGCCTGGAGTGGCGACCCCACAGATACGCAGTATTTT. This codes for CAWSGDPTDTQYF.